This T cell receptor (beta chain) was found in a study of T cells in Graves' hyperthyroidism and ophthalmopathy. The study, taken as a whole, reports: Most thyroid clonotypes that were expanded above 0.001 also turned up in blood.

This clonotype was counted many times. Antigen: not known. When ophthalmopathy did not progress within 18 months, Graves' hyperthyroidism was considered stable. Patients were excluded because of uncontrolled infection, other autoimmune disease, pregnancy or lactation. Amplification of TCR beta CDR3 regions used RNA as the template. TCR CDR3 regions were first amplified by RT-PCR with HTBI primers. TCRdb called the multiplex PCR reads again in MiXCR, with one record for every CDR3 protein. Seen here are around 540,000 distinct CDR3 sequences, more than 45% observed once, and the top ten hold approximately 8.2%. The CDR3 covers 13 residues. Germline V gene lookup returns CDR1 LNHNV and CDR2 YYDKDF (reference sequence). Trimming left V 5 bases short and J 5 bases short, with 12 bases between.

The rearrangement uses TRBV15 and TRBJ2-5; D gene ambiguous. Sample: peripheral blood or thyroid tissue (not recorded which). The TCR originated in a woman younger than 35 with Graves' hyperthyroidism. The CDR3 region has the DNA TGTGCCACCAGCCCGGAGAGGATGGAGACCCAGTACTTC. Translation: CATSPERMETQYF.